Each of the 14 T cell receptor beta chains below was sequenced from the same sample in a study of blood T cell repertoires in COVID-19. The protocol was immunoSEQ multiplex PCR, while the TCRdb copy is restricted to in-frame clones and leaves out a portion. This sample has under 45,000 clones, with around 82% found just once. The specimen sequenced was peripheral blood. The source is a man older than 75 with acute or convalescent COVID-19.

This chain links TRBV24-1 with TRBJ2-1; TRBD2 matches at 9 bases. CDR1 KGHDR and CDR2 SFDVKD come from the germline V gene. The length of the CDR3 is 17 residues. Unmatched junction bases numbered 4, after V lost 0 bases and J lost 2 bases. The CDR3 reads CATSDLIAGGAYNEQFF. CDR3 nucleotides: TGTGCCACCAGTGATTTGATCGCGGGAGGGGCCTACAATGAGCAGTTCTTC.

The J gene is TRBJ1-1, the V gene TRBV7-2; unclear D gene. Trimming left V 1 base short and J 7 bases short, with 13 bases between. This CDR3 contains 14 residues. CDR1 and CDR2 from the germline V gene are SGHTA and FQGNSA. The CDR3 sequence is CASSLDGLKVEAFF. Here the CDR3 DNA reads TGTGCCAGCAGCTTAGATGGGCTGAAGGTTGAAGCTTTCTTT.

This sequence joins TRBV7-8 and TRBJ1-2; possibly TRBD1 for D (5 bases). From germline, CDR1 is SGHVS and CDR2 FQNEAQ. This CDR3 region has 15 residues. V lost 2 bases, J lost 8 bases, and 18 bases lay in between. The CDR3 DNA sequence: TGTGCCAGCAGCTTAATGGGGCAGGGATTGGAGGGCTACACCTTC. Encoded protein: CASSLMGQGLEGYTF.

The genes are TRBV12-3 or TRBV12-4 and TRBJ2-7, with a tentative D call TRBD1 (5 bases). Trimming removed 6 bases at V and 3 bases at J, with 12 bases between. This CDR3 spans 13 amino acids. As DNA, the CDR3 is TGTGCCAGCAGCCAACCCGACAGCTACGAGCAGTACTTC. Its translation: CASSQPDSYEQYF.

This clone was seen just once. The CDR3 region is CAISAGTAVAKNIQYF. The CDR3 DNA is TGTGCCATCAGTGCAGGGACAGCCGTAGCCAAAAACATTCAGTACTTC. The chain couples TRBV10-3 to TRBJ2-4, with TRBD1 matching 7 bases. This CDR3 spans 16 amino acids. The V gene's germline CDR1 is ENHRY and CDR2 SYGVKD. The V gene end was trimmed by 4 bases and the J gene end by 0 bases; junction bases not matched to a gene: 6.

CDR3 protein: CASSTTWTGYYEQYF. CDR3 nucleotide sequence: TGTGCCAGCAGCACCACCTGGACAGGGTACTACGAGCAGTACTTC. V usage is TRBV7-2 and J usage is TRBJ2-7; 8 bases are shared with TRBD1. Germline-derived CDR1 and CDR2 are SGHTA and FQGNSA. The CDR3 is made up of 15 amino acids. The V and J ends lost 5 bases and 3 bases, in that order; junction bases with no gene match: 9.

The rearrangement uses TRBV7-9 and TRBJ2-1, with 7 bases lining up with TRBD2. The CDR3 consists of 16 residues. Germline CDR1 SEHNR, CDR2 FQNEAQ (reference sequence). J gave up 2 bases and V 5 bases, and 9 bases lay outside the gene matches. The CDR3 reads CASSQRDYPAYNEQFF. As DNA, the CDR3 is TGTGCCAGCAGCCAACGGGACTACCCAGCCTACAATGAGCAGTTCTTC.

The chain uses TRBV5-1 and TRBJ1-5; tentative D call: TRBD1 (6 bases). CDR3 length: 13 amino acids. Trimming cost V 8 bases and J 4 bases, with 13 bases left between them. The germline CDR1 and CDR2 sequences are SGHRS and YFSETQ. CDR3 sequence: CARVQGRNQPQHF. The CDR3 coding sequence is TGCGCCAGGGTACAGGGTCGGAATCAGCCCCAGCATTTT.

The chain uses TRBV5-6 and TRBJ2-7; 10 nucleotides match TRBD1. Germline CDR1 SGHDT, CDR2 YYEEEE. The CDR3 covers 15 residues. Trimming removed 1 base from V and 1 base from J; junction bases left unmatched: 2. The CDR3 loop is CASSLWTGGSYEQYF. The CDR3 DNA is TGTGCCAGCAGCTTGTGGACAGGGGGGTCCTACGAGCAGTACTTC. The full variable domain, in which reference TRBV5-6 and TRBJ2-7 provide the parts outside the CDR3, is DAGVTQSPTHLIKTRGQQVTLRCSPKSGHDTVSWYQQALGQGPQFIFQYYEEEERQRGNFPDRFSGHQFPNYSSELNVNALLLGDSALYLCASSLWTGGSYEQYFGPGTRLTVT.

The J gene is TRBJ2-7, the V gene TRBV5-6, with 10 bases fitting TRBD2. CDR1 is SGHDT, CDR2 YYEEEE, per germline. The CDR3 extends over 15 amino acids. With 3 bases clipped from V and 7 bases from J, the junction kept 10 bases outside the gene matches. The CDR3 loop is CASSSSGLAFPEQYF. The CDR3, as DNA: TGTGCCAGCAGCTCTTCGGGACTAGCGTTTCCGGAGCAGTACTTC.

This chain connects TRBV6-1 to TRBJ1-5; D is unclear. V was cut by 2 bases and J by 1 base, with 18 bases left in between. CDR1 MNHNS and CDR2 SASEGT come from the germline V gene. The CDR3 is 18 amino acids. The CDR3 DNA sequence: TGTGCCAGCAGTGAACGCATTACAGAGTCCAAGAGCAATCAGCCCCAGCATTTT. This sequence encodes CASSERITESKSNQPQHF.

This clone was seen more than once but under ten times. The chain recombines TRBV19 with TRBJ2-3; 13 positions agree with TRBD2. The length of the CDR3 is 19 residues. J gave up 0 bases and V 8 bases, and 14 bases lay outside the gene matches. Looked up from germline, CDR1 is LNHDA and CDR2 is SQIVND (reference sequence). The CDR3 DNA reads TGTGCCAGTCGATTAGATGGACTAGCGGGAGTCTCTAGCACAGATACGCAGTATTTT. It is translated as CASRLDGLAGVSSTDTQYF.

The gene calls are TRBV7-3 and TRBJ2-5; tentatively, D is TRBD2 (5 bases). Looked up from germline, CDR1 is SGHTA and CDR2 is FQGTGA. Trimming left V 5 bases short and J 5 bases short, with 12 bases between. The length of the CDR3 is 13 residues. The CDR3 DNA reads TGTGCCAGCAGCCCGGGGTCTATGGAGACCCAGTACTTC. Protein: CASSPGSMETQYF.

V gene TRBV7-2 combines with J gene TRBJ1-1; no firm D call. The CDR3 loop spans 13 amino acids. Germline V gene sequence: CDR1 SGHTA, CDR2 FQGNSA. Trimming cost V 1 base and J 1 base, with 4 bases left between them. CDR3 nucleotide sequence: TGTGCCAGCAGCTTAGGGAGGAACACTGAAGCTTTCTTT. Translated: CASSLGRNTEAFF. Full variable domain (missing parts from reference TRBV7-2 and TRBJ1-1): GAGVSQSPSNKVTEKGKDVELRCDPISGHTALYWYRQSLGQGLEFLIYFQGNSAPDKSGLPSDRFSAERTGGSVSTLTIQRTQQEDSAVYLCASSLGRNTEAFFGQGTRLTVV.